A single sample gave rise to the 17 T cell receptor beta chains below, sequenced in a study of blood T cell repertoires in COVID-19. Profiled with immunoSEQ multiplex PCR; TCRdb holds only in-frame clones, not every one. The table lists approximately 310,000 clones, roughly 84% of them singletons, with 1% in the top ten. The sample consisted of peripheral blood. Every receptor here comes from a man in his forties or fifties with active or convalescent COVID-19.

Here the CDR3 reads CASSSKAGGGNNEQFF. The CDR3 nucleotides are TGTGCCAGCAGCTCCAAAGCGGGAGGCGGCAACAATGAGCAGTTCTTC. This chain uses TRBV7-3 with TRBJ2-1; 9 bases match TRBD2. This CDR3 has 16 amino acids. Germline V CDR1 and CDR2: SGHTA, FQGTGA. Unmatched junction bases numbered 9, after V lost 4 bases and J lost 5 bases.

The chain combines TRBV2 with TRBJ2-1; 8 bases fit TRBD1. The CDR3 consists of 14 residues. The junction had 10 bases not matched to a gene; V was cut back by 5 bases and J by 10 bases. Germline CDR1 is SNHLY and CDR2 is FYNNEI. CDR3 protein: CASSLGQALNEQFF. Written as DNA, the CDR3 is TGTGCCAGCAGTCTGGGACAGGCTTTAAACGAGCAGTTCTTC.

V is TRBV19 and J is TRBJ1-4, with D possibly matching TRBD1 (6 bases). This CDR3 is built from 15 residues. Per the germline V gene, CDR1 is LNHDA and CDR2 is SQIVND (reference sequence). Deletions cut 7 bases from V and 12 bases from J, with 24 bases between. The CDR3 DNA reads as TGTGCCAGTAAAATCTGGACAGCTAATGAAGGGGAACTGTTTTTT. Translation gives CASKIWTANEGELFF. The entire variable domain, with the rest obtained from reference TRBV19 and TRBJ1-4, is as follows: DGGITQSPKYLFRKEGQNVTLSCEQNLNHDAMYWYRQDPGQGLRLIYYSQIVNDFQKGDIAEGYSVSREKKESFPLTVTSAQKNPTAFYLCASKIWTANEGELFFGSGTQLSVL.

This clone was observed once. The chain is built from TRBV4-2 and TRBJ1-3; D might be TRBD1 (6 bases). Trimming cost V 0 bases and J 0 bases, with 18 bases left between them. This CDR3 region has 19 residues. Germline loops: CDR1 LGHNA, CDR2 YNFKEQ. CDR3 sequence: CASSQEGAGQLSSGNTIYF. The CDR3 bases are TGTGCCAGCAGCCAAGAAGGCGCAGGACAGTTGAGCTCTGGAAACACCATATATTTT.

The rearrangement uses TRBV6-6 and TRBJ2-2; D is possibly TRBD1 (5 bases). CDR3 size: 16 residues. Per the germline V gene, CDR1 is MNHNY and CDR2 is SVGAGI (reference sequence). V was shortened by 0 bases and J by 6 bases, with 14 bases between the two germline ends. The CDR3 region has the DNA TGTGCCAGCAGTTACTCGAGTCAGGGATGGGCCGGGGAGCTGTTTTTT. It encodes CASSYSSQGWAGELFF.

The rearrangement uses TRBV27 and TRBJ2-1; D is undetermined. This CDR3 has 13 amino acids. V lost 2 bases to trimming and J lost 5 bases, with 7 bases between them. Germline V gene lookup returns CDR1 MNHEY and CDR2 SMNVEV (reference sequence). CDR3 protein: CASSLVGHNEQFF. DNA of the CDR3: TGTGCCAGCAGTTTAGTTGGGCACAATGAGCAGTTCTTC.

The V call is TRBV28, the J call TRBJ2-5, with TRBD1 identical over 8 bases. The V gene's germline CDR1 is MDHEN and CDR2 SYDVKM. The V and J ends lost 10 bases and 5 bases, in that order; junction bases with no gene match: 12. The CDR3 length is 14 residues. In DNA form, the CDR3 reads TGTGCCACCATAGATTCCAGGGGGCCTGAGACCCAGTACTTC. Protein: CATIDSRGPETQYF. The full variable domain, completed using reference TRBV28 and TRBJ2-5, is DVKVTQSSRYLVKRTGEKVFLECVQDMDHENMFWYRQDPGLGLRLIYFSYDVKMKEKGDIPEGYSVSREKKERFSLILESASTNQTSMYLCATIDSRGPETQYFGPGTRLLVL.

V usage is TRBV30 and J usage is TRBJ2-1, with D maybe TRBD1 (5 bases). The CDR3 extends over 13 amino acids. V dropped 1 base and J dropped 2 bases, with 6 bases sitting between them. Germline CDR1 GTSNPN, CDR2 SVGIG (reference sequence). Written as DNA, the CDR3 is TGTGCCTGGAGTGCGGACACCTACAATGAGCAGTTCTTC. Translated, it gives CAWSADTYNEQFF.

The CDR3 bases are TGTGCCTGGAGCGGGAACTCTGGAAACACCATATATTTT. It encodes CAWSGNSGNTIYF. This rearrangement joins TRBV30 to TRBJ1-3; D ambiguous. The germline gives CDR1 GTSNPN, CDR2 SVGIG (reference sequence). The V end was cut by 3 bases, the J end by 0 bases, with 6 bases between. This CDR3 spans 13 amino acids.

J is TRBJ1-3 and V is TRBV6-5; D not resolved. Looked up from germline, CDR1 is MNHEY and CDR2 is SVGAGI. The CDR3 length is 13 residues. V lost 7 bases to trimming and J lost 6 bases, with 13 bases between them. The CDR3 spells CASTPGGENTIYF. In DNA, the CDR3 is TGTGCCAGCACTCCTGGAGGCGAAAACACCATATATTTT.

The rearrangement joins TRBV7-9 to TRBJ2-7, with D perhaps TRBD1 (5 bases). CDR1 SEHNR and CDR2 FQNEAQ come from the germline V gene (reference sequence). The CDR3 has 14 amino acids. Trimming took 5 bases from V and 0 from J, leaving 11 bases between them. The CDR3 DNA reads TGTGCCAGCAGCCTAGACAGCTTCTCCTACGAGCAGTACTTC. As protein: CASSLDSFSYEQYF.

The gene calls are TRBV30 and TRBJ2-2, with D possibly being TRBD1 (6 bases). The CDR3 is 16 residues long. Trimming left V 0 bases short and J 3 bases short, with 14 bases between. The germline gives CDR1 GTSNPN, CDR2 SVGIG (reference sequence). CDR3 amino acids: CAWSVQGRGYTGELFF. CDR3 sequence (DNA): TGTGCCTGGAGTGTACAGGGCAGGGGCTACACCGGGGAGCTGTTTTTT. Supplemented by reference TRBV30 and TRBJ2-2, the full variable domain reads SQTIHQWPATLVQPVGSPLSLECTVEGTSNPNLYWYRQAAGRGLQLLFYSVGIGQISSEVPQNLSASRPQDRQFILSSKKLLLSDSGFYLCAWSVQGRGYTGELFFGEGSRLTVL.

The chain combines TRBV19 with TRBJ2-4; possible D gene TRBD1, 6 bases. Trimming cost V 0 bases and J 8 bases, with 14 bases left between them. CDR3 length equals 15 residues. CDR1 and CDR2 from the germline V gene are LNHDA and SQIVND (reference sequence). CDR3 coding DNA: TGTGCCAGTAGTATAGACCCCACAGGGAGCGACATTCAGTACTTC. As protein: CASSIDPTGSDIQYF.

The chain uses TRBV3-1 (or the pseudogene TRBV3-2) and TRBJ2-1; D gene uncertain. The CDR3 length is 13 residues. V was trimmed by 6 bases and J by 6 bases, leaving 12 bases between them. Germline V gene lookup returns CDR1 LGHDT and CDR2 YNNKEL (reference sequence). The CDR3 DNA is TGTGCCAGCAGTCAAACTACAAGCAATGAGCAGTTCTTC. It encodes CASSQTTSNEQFF.

The V call is TRBV5-1, the J call TRBJ2-7; no definite D call. From germline, CDR1 is SGHRS and CDR2 YFSETQ. V lost 0 bases and J lost 5, with 6 bases in between. The CDR3 spans 12 residues. CDR3 nucleotide sequence: TGCGCCAGCAGCTTGGTGGCGGACGAGCAGTACTTC. Its translation is CASSLVADEQYF.

The chain joins TRBV6-5 to TRBJ1-2, with 7 positions matching TRBD1. This CDR3 is built from 12 residues. Germline-derived CDR1 and CDR2 are MNHEY and SVGAGI. With V trimmed by 8 bases and J by 5 bases, 5 bases remained unmatched. CDR3: CASGEQGYGYTF. The DNA of the CDR3 is TGTGCCAGCGGGGAACAGGGGTATGGCTACACCTTC.

V gene TRBV4-1 combines with J gene TRBJ2-7; D not resolved. V dropped 5 bases and J dropped 2 bases, with 13 bases sitting between them. Germline values: CDR1 MGHRA, CDR2 YSYEKL. The CDR3 extends over 14 amino acids. CDR3 region: CASSVTSIAYEQYF. CDR3 bases: TGCGCCAGCAGCGTCACTTCAATAGCCTACGAGCAGTACTTC.